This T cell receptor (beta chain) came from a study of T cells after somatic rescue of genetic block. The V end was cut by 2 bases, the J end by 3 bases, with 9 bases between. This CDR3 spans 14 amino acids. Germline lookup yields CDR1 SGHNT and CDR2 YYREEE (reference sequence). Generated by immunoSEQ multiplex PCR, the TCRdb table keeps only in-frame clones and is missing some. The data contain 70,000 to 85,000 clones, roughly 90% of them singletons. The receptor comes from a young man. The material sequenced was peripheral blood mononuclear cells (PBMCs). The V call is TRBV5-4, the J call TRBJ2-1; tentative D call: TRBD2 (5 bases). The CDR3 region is CASSFASLYNEQFF. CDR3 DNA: TGTGCCAGCAGCTTTGCTAGCCTCTACAATGAGCAGTTCTTC.